This T cell receptor beta chain was profiled in a study of blood T cell repertoires in COVID-19. Study-wide background: PBMCs, B-cell-depleted T cells, or T cells were the source of the cDNA or gDNA that made up the material.

Participants' own reports of clinical history determined their cohort assignment. Germline lookup yields CDR1 SEHNR and CDR2 FQNEAQ (reference sequence). The CDR3 sequence is 14 residues long. V was cut by 8 bases and J by 3 bases, with 13 bases left in between. The authors' processing: From reference gene primer amplification, estimates of nucleated cell counts were derived. Profiled with immunoSEQ multiplex PCR; TCRdb holds only in-frame clones, not every one. V and J calls and clone size follow that table, whereas D and trimming were derived from the DNA. The sample has roughly 250,000 clones; approximately 91% are singletons.

The sequenced sample was PBMCs or T cells enriched from blood (not recorded which). The V gene is TRBV7-9, the J gene TRBJ1-4; the D is unclear. The sequence came from a woman in her 40s with acute COVID-19. Here the CDR3 DNA reads TGTGCCAGCGGGTCGCGAGGGCCTAATGAAAAACTGTTTTTT. Its protein product is CASGSRGPNEKLFF.